The clone carrying this T cell receptor (beta chain) was recorded at least ten times. The data are from a study of T-cell reconstitution after alpha-beta-depleted transplantation in children. The CDR3 is 16 residues long. Trimming took off 7 bases at V and 2 bases at J, with 21 bases between the two ends. Germline loops: CDR1 MNHEY, CDR2 SVGAGI. This sample's TCRbeta library carried unique molecular identifier barcodes. TCRdb re-called the PCR reads through MiXCR, storing one row per CDR3 protein. The sample has around 200,000 distinct CDR3 sequences, 6% to 7% seen once. Sequenced material: PBMCs from the stem cell graft donor, taken from the stem cell graft. The TCR was taken from a human donor who donated a stem cell graft to a child with Wiskott-Aldrich syndrome. The V gene is TRBV6-5, the J gene TRBJ2-7; weak D call: TRBD2 (5 bases). CDR3 in amino acids: CASTTRTRASTYEQYF. CDR3 nucleotide sequence: TGTGCCAGCACCACTCGTACGCGGGCTTCTACCTACGAGCAGTACTTC.